The clone carrying this T cell receptor (beta chain) was counted once. Individuals aged about 18 to 100 years were recruited from approximately 22 US areas. CDR1 SGDLS and CDR2 YYNGEE come from the germline V gene. CDR3 size: 16 residues. The junction had 7 bases not matched to a gene; V was cut back by 0 bases and J by 4 bases. The method was immunoSEQ multiplex PCR; TCRdb's version includes in-frame clones alone and lacks a portion of them. The data contain around 230,000 clones, roughly 90% of them singletons. The data belong to a study of blood T cell repertoires in COVID-19. As for the study in general: PBMCs, B-cell-depleted T cells, or T cells provided the cDNA or gDNA that made up the material.

This TCR was recovered from a woman aged 40 to 50 with acute COVID-19. The rearrangement joins TRBV9 to TRBJ2-3, with 8 bases that match TRBD2. Sequenced input: PBMCs or T cells enriched from blood (not recorded which). This CDR3 reads CASSVGAGTSSDTQYF. The CDR3 DNA sequence: TGTGCCAGCAGCGTAGGAGCCGGGACTAGTTCAGATACGCAGTATTTT.